This record looks at one T cell receptor (beta chain) sequence and its context. Its antigen remains unidentified. This sample is drawn from a study of CD8 T cells in Susac syndrome. As for the study in general: When their blood was taken, patients with Susac syndrome were therapy-naive, taking corticosteroids, or taking intravenous immunoglobulin alone. Broader study findings: The CD4+ T cell repertoires of Susac syndrome were found to show no clonal expansion.

Diagnostic criteria defined recently for definite or probable disease were met by the Susac syndrome patients. Negative isolation was used for CD8+ and CD4+ T cells and FACS enrichment for TEMRA cells. The V and J ends lost 5 bases and 4 bases respectively, with 7 bases between them. There are 12 residues in the CDR3. Germline CDR1 SGHAT, CDR2 FQNNGV. With random hexamers, reverse transcription was performed on 0.5 to 1 ug of RNA. TCRdb recomputed calls from the immunoSEQ multiplex PCR reads with MiXCR, one row per CDR3 protein. The data hold about 200,000 distinct CDR3 sequences, with roughly 91% observed a single time.

The V call is TRBV11-2, the J call TRBJ2-3, with D hard to call. The TCR was taken from a human donor with Susac syndrome. The sequencing input was CD4+ T cells from PBMCs. CDR3 in amino acids: CASSLTADTQYF. The DNA of the CDR3 is TGTGCCAGCAGCCTTACGGCAGATACGCAGTATTTT.